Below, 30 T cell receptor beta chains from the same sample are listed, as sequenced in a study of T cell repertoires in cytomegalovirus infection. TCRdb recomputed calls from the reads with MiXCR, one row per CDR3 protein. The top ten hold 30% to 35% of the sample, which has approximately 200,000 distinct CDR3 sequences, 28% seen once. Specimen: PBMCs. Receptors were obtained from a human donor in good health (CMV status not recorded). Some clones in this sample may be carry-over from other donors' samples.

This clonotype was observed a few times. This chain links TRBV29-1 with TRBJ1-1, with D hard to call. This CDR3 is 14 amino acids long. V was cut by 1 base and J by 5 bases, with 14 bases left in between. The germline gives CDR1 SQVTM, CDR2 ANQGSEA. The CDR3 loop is CSVEVREMVTEAFF. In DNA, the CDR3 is TGCAGCGTTGAAGTAAGGGAAATGGTGACTGAAGCTTTCTTT.

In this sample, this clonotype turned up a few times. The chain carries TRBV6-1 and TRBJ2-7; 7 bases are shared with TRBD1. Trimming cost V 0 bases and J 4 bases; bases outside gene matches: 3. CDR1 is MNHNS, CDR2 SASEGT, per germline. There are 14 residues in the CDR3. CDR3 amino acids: CASSEAGGHYEQYF. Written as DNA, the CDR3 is TGTGCCAGCAGTGAAGCAGGGGGCCATTACGAGCAGTACTTC.

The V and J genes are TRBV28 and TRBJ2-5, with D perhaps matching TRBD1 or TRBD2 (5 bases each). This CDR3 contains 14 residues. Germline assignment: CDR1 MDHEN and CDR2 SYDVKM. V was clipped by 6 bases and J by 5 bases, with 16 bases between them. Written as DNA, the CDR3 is TGTGCCAGCAGGTCAACCGGGACCTGGGAGACCCAGTACTTC. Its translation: CASRSTGTWETQYF.

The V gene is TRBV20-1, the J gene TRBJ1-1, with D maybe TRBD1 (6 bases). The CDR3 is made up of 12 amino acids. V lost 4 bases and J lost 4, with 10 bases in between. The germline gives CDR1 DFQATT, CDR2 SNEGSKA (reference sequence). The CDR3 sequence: CSANTGSTEAFF. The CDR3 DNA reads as TGCAGTGCTAATACAGGGTCCACTGAAGCTTTCTTT.

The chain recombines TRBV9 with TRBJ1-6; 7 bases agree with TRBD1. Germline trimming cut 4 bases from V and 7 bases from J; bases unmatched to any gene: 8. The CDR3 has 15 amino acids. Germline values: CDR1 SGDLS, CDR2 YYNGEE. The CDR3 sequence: CASSPPSDRNSPLHF. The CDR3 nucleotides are TGTGCCAGCAGCCCCCCTTCGGACAGGAATTCACCCCTCCACTTT.

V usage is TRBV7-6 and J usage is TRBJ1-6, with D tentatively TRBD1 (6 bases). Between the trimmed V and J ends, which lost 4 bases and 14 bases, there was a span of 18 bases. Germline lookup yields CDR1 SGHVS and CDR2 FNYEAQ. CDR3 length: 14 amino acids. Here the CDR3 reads CASSSPGHSRTLHF. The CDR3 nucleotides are TGTGCCAGCAGCTCCCCGGGACATTCTAGGACCCTCCACTTT.

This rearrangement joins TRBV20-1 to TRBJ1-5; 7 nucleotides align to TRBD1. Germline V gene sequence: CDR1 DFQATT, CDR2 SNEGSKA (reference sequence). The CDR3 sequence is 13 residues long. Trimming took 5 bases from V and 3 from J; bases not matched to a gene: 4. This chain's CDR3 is CSARTGDNQPQHF. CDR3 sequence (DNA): TGCAGTGCTCGAACAGGGGACAATCAGCCCCAGCATTTT.

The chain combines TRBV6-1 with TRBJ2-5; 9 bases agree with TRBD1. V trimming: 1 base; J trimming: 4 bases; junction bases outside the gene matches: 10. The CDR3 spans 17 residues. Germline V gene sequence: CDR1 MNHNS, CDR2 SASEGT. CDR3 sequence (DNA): TGTGCCAGCAGTGAAGACCGGGACAGGGAGGAGACAGAGACCCAGTACTTC. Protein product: CASSEDRDREETETQYF.

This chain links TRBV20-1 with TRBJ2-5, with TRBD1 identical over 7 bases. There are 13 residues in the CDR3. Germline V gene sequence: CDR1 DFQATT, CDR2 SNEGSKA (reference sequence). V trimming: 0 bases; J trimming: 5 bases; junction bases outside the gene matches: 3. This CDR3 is CSARDLQGETQYF. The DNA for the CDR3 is TGCAGTGCTAGAGATCTACAGGGGGAGACCCAGTACTTC.

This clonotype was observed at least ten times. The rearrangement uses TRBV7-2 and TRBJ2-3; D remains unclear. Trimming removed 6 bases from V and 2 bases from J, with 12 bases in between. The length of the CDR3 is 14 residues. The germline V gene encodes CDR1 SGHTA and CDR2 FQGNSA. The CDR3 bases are TGTGCCAGCAGTTTGACTCGCCACACAGATACGCAGTATTTT. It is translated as CASSLTRHTDTQYF.

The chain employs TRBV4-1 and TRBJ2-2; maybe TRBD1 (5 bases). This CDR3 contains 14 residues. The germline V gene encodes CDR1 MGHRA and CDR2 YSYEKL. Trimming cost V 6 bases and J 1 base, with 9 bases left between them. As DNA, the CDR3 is TGCGCCAGCAGAGACAGTCTGAACACCGGGGAGCTGTTTTTT. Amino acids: CASRDSLNTGELFF.

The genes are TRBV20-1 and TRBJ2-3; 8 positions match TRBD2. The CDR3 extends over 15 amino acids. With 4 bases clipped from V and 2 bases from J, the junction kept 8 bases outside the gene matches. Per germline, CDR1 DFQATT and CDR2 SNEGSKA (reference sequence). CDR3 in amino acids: CSATKSGGPTDTQYF. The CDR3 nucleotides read TGCAGTGCTACCAAAAGCGGGGGACCCACAGATACGCAGTATTTT.

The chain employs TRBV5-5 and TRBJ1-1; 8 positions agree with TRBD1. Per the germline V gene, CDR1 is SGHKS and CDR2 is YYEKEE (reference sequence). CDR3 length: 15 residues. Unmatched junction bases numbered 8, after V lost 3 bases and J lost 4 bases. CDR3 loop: CASSSGTGLLTEAFF. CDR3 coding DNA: TGTGCCAGCAGCTCCGGGACAGGCCTCCTCACTGAAGCTTTCTTT.

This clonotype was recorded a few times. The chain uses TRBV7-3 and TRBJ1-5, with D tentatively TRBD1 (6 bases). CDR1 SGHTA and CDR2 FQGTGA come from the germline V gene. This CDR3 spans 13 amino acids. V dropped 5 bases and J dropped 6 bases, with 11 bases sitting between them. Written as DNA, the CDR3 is TGTGCCAGCAGCCAGGGGACGGGTCAGCCCCAGCATTTT. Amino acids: CASSQGTGQPQHF.

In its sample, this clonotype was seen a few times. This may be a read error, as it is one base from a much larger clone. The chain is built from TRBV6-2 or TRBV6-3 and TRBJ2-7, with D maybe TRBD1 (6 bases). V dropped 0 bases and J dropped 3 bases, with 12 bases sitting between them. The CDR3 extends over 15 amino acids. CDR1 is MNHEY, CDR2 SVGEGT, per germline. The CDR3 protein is CASSYSAGDLYEQYF. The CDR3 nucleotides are TGTGCCAGCAGTTACTCGGCAGGGGATCTCTACGAGCAGTACTTC.

The CDR3 DNA reads as TGTGCCAGCCGTCCCACCCAGGCCCGGGCGCAGTACTTC. Protein product: CASRPTQARAQYF. The gene calls are TRBV2 and TRBJ2-7; D not certain. The CDR3 is 13 amino acids. Trimming stripped 8 bases from V and 9 bases from J, with 20 bases between. The germline gives CDR1 SNHLY, CDR2 FYNNEI.

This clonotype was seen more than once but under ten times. CDR3 sequence (DNA): TGCAGCGCCCGTACAGGGGACAACACTGAAGCTTTCTTT. Protein product: CSARTGDNTEAFF. This chain joins TRBV29-1 and TRBJ1-1; 7 bases map to TRBD1. The germline V gene has CDR1 SQVTM and CDR2 ANQGSEA. The CDR3 extends over 13 amino acids. V gave up 7 bases and J gave up 2 bases; unmatched junction bases: 7.

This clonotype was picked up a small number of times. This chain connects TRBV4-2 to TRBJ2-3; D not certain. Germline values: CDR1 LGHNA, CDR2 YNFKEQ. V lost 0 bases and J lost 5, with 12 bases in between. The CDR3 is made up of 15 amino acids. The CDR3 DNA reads TGTGCCAGCAGCCAAGATCCCACCACGGGAGATACGCAGTATTTT. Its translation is CASSQDPTTGDTQYF.

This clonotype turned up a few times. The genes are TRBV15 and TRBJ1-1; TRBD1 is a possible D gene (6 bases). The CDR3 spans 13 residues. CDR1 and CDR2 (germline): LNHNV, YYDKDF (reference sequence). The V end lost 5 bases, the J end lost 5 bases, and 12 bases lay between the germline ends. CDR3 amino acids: CATSGRDRTEAFF. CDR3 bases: TGTGCCACCAGCGGAAGAGACAGGACTGAAGCTTTCTTT.

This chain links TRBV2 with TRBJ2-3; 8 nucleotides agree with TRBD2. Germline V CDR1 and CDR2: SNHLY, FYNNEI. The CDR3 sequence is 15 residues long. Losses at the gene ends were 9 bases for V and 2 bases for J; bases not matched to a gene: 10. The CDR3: CASEPLAGNTDTQYF. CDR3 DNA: TGTGCCAGTGAACCTCTAGCGGGCAACACAGATACGCAGTATTTT.

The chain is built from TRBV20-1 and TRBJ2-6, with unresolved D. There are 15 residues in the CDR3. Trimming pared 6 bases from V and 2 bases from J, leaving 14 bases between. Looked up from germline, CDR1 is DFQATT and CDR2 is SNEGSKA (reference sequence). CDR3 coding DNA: TGCAGTGCCCTCAAATTTCCCACTGGGGCCAACGTCCTGACTTTC. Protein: CSALKFPTGANVLTF.

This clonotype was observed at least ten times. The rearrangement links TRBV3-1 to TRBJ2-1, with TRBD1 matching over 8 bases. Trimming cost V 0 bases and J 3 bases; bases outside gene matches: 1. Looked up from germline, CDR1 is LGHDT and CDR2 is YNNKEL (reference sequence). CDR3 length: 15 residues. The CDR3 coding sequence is TGTGCCAGCAGCCAAGAAGGGACAGGCTACAATGAGCAGTTCTTC. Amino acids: CASSQEGTGYNEQFF.

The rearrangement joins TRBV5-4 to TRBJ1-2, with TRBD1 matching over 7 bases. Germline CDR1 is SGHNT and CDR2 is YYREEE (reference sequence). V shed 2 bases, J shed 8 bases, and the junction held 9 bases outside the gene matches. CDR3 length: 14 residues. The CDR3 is CASSFTGAPGGYTF. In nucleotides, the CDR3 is TGTGCCAGCAGCTTTACAGGGGCGCCGGGGGGCTACACCTTC.

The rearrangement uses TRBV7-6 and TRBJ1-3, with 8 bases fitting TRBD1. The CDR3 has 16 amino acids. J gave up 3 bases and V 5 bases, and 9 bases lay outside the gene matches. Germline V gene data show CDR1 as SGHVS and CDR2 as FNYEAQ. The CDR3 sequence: CASSRDRGPGGNTIYF. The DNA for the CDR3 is TGTGCCAGCAGCAGAGACAGGGGTCCGGGTGGAAACACCATATATTTT.

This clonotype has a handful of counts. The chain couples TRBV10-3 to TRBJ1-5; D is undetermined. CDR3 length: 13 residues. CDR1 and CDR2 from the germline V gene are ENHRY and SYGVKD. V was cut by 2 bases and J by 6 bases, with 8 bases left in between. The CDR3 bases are TGTGCCATCAGTGAGGAAAGGGCTCAGCCCCAGCATTTT. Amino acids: CAISEERAQPQHF.

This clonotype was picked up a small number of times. The CDR3 spells CASSYEGRNGYTF. For the CDR3, the DNA is TGTGCCAGCAGTTACGAGGGGAGAAATGGCTACACCTTC. This chain joins TRBV6-6 and TRBJ1-2; possible D gene TRBD1, 5 bases. V was cut by 2 bases and J by 6 bases, with 10 bases left in between. CDR1 and CDR2 from the germline V gene are MNHNY and SVGAGI (reference sequence). The CDR3 totals 13 residues.

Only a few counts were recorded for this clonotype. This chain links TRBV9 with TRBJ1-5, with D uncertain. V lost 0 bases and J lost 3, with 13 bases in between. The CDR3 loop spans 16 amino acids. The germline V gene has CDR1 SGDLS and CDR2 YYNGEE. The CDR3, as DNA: TGTGCCAGCAGCGTAGGTAAGGGCAATATCAATCAGCCCCAGCATTTT. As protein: CASSVGKGNINQPQHF.

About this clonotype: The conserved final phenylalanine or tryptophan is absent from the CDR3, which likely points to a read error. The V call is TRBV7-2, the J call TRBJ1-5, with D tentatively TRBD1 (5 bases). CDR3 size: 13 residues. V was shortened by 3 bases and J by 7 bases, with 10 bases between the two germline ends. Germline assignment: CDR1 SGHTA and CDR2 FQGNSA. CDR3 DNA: TGTGCCAGCAGCTTTCTGGGGGACCAGCCCCAGCATTAT. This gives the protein CASSFLGDQPQHY.

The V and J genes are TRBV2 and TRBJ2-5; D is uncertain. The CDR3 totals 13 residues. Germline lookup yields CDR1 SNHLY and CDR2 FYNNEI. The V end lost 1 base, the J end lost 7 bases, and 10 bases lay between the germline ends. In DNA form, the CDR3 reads TGTGCCAGCAGTGAAGGAGCGATGGTGACCCAGTACTTC. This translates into CASSEGAMVTQYF.

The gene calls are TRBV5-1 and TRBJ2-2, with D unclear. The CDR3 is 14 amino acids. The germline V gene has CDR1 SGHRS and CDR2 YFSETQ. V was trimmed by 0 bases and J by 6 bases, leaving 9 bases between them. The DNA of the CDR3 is TGCGCCAGCAGCTTGGAAGGGATCTCCGGGGAGCTGTTTTTT. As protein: CASSLEGISGELFF.